Below, one TCR beta chain is given with its context. The data derive from a study of blood T cell repertoires in COVID-19. As for the study in general: T cells, B-cell-depleted T cells, or PBMCs supplied cDNA or gDNA.

Original processing notes: Estimation of nucleated cell counts was performed using reference gene primer amplification. TCRdb keeps only in-frame clones here, not all; method: immunoSEQ multiplex PCR. V and J calls and clone size follow that table, whereas D and trimming were derived from the DNA. The sample carries 200,000 to 250,000 clones, about nine tenths recorded once. Germline V gene sequence: CDR1 MNHEY, CDR2 SVGAGI. The CDR3 runs 13 residues. Trimming removed 6 bases from V and 5 bases from J, with 13 bases in between. The chain employs TRBV6-5 and TRBJ1-2; D is unresolved. Sequencing was performed on peripheral blood. This TCR was recovered from a man aged 25 to 40 who had recovered from COVID-19. Here the CDR3 reads CASSPGGRYGYTF. The CDR3 nucleotides are TGTGCCAGCAGCCCAGGAGGGAGGTATGGCTACACCTTC.